This T cell receptor (beta chain) comes out of a study of early T cells in non-severe SARS-CoV-2 infection. Study summary: Investigators sequenced bulk RNA drawn from unsorted whole blood, and chains remained unpaired.

The TCR library protocol attached unique molecular identifiers to the individual cDNA molecules. Via MiXCR, TCRdb re-called the 5' RACE reads, giving one row per CDR3 protein. The sample records 70,000 to 90,000 distinct CDR3 sequences, roughly a tenth being singletons. Deletions cut 2 bases from V and 12 bases from J, with 11 bases between. CDR1 is GTSNPN, CDR2 SVGIG, per germline (reference sequence). CDR3 length equals 11 residues. This clonotype was seen more than once but under ten times. Its specificity is not known. Study results and caveats: There was a bias toward anti-spike CD8 responses in VDJdb matching, which missed private and CD4 specificities.

The sequencing here drew on whole blood, taken at baseline. This clonotype originated in an adult who was a healthcare worker with PCR-confirmed SARS-CoV-2 infection or an uninfected control (not recorded which). This chain joins TRBV30 and TRBJ2-1, with D hard to call. Here the CDR3 DNA reads TGTGCCTGGAGTCCCTTGGGTGGGCAGTTCTTC. Its protein product is CAWSPLGGQFF. Full variable domain (rest looked up from reference TRBV30 and TRBJ2-1): SQTIHQWPATLVQPVGSPLSLECTVEGTSNPNLYWYRQAAGRGLQLLFYSVGIGQISSEVPQNLSASRPQDRQFILSSKKLLLSDSGFYLCAWSPLGGQFFGPGTRLTVL.